This T cell receptor (beta chain) was sequenced in a study of blood T cell repertoires in COVID-19. Original handling: Quantification of nucleated cells was approximated via reference gene primer amplification. Clones were sequenced by immunoSEQ multiplex PCR, and TCRdb holds only the in-frame ones, with some missing. That table supplies the V and J calls and clone size; D and trimming were determined from the DNA. The table includes roughly 200,000 clones, roughly 89% detected once. Self-reported history from a screening survey and questionnaire set each donor's cohort. Exposed participants encountered a COVID-19 case during the 2 weeks preceding study entry. This clonotype originated in a woman aged 25 to 39 who had been exposed to COVID-19. Sequenced sample: PBMCs or T cells enriched from blood (not recorded which).

For the CDR3, the DNA is TGTGCCAGTAGTATTATTGAAGGGGATGTCTACGAGCAGTACTTC. It specifies CASSIIEGDVYEQYF. This chain joins TRBV19 and TRBJ2-7; D might be TRBD1 (5 bases). Germline loops: CDR1 LNHDA, CDR2 SQIVND (reference sequence). V lost 3 bases to trimming and J lost 3 bases, with 15 bases between them. The CDR3 covers 15 residues.